The 13 T cell receptor beta chains reported below all come from one sample, sequenced in a study of CD8+CD57+ T cells in acquired aplastic anemia. Genomic DNA constituted the template upon which TCR beta VDJ and CDR3 profiling was performed. TCRdb ran MiXCR on the reads and lists one entry per CDR3 protein. This sample has about 180,000 distinct CDR3 sequences, with 35% to 50% found just once. Specimen: sorted CD4+, CD8+, or CD8+CD57+ T cells (not recorded which) from PBMCs. These receptors were taken from a human donor in good health.

The CDR3 is CATSRGTLYNEQFF. The DNA of the CDR3 is TGTGCCACCAGCAGAGGGACCCTCTACAATGAGCAGTTCTTC. V is TRBV15 and J is TRBJ2-1; no clear D. The germline gives CDR1 LNHNV, CDR2 YYDKDF (reference sequence). The CDR3 runs to 14 residues. V was clipped by 1 base and J by 3 bases, with 7 bases between them. Looking up the rest from reference TRBV15 and TRBJ2-1 gives the full variable domain: DAMVIQNPRYQVTQFGKPVTLSCSQTLNHNVMYWYQQKSSQAPKLLFHYYDKDFNNEADTPDNFQSRRPNTSFCFLDIRSPGLGDTAMYLCATSRGTLYNEQFFGPGTRLTVL.

The V gene is TRBV7-3, the J gene TRBJ2-5; D remains ambiguous. V was clipped by 1 base and J by 5 bases, with 8 bases between them. From germline, CDR1 is SGHTA and CDR2 FQGTGA. CDR3 length: 13 residues. The CDR3 spells CASSLNPGETQYF. CDR3 bases: TGTGCCAGCAGCTTAAACCCCGGGGAGACCCAGTACTTC. Filled out from reference TRBV7-3 and TRBJ2-5, the complete variable domain reads GAGVSQTPSNKVTEKGKYVELRCDPISGHTALYWYRQSLGQGPEFLIYFQGTGAADDSGLPNDRFFAVRPEGSVSTLKIQRTERGDSAVYLCASSLNPGETQYFGPGTRLLVL.

The chain uses TRBV5-1 and TRBJ2-1; 7 bases are shared with TRBD1. The CDR3 has 16 amino acids. Looked up from germline, CDR1 is SGHRS and CDR2 is YFSETQ. The ends lost 0 bases at V and 10 bases at J; junction bases unmatched: 13. The CDR3 nucleotides are TGCGCCAGCAGCTTGGAGCCCGGGACAGACGTGACCGAGCAGTTCTTC. Protein product: CASSLEPGTDVTEQFF. The full variable domain, rest sourced from reference TRBV5-1 and TRBJ2-1, is KAGVTQTPRYLIKTRGQQVTLSCSPISGHRSVSWYQQTPGQGLQFLFEYFSETQRNKGNFPGRFSGRQFSNSRSEMNVSTLELGDSALYLCASSLEPGTDVTEQFFGPGTRLTVL.

Comment on this clonotype: Possible read error: a much larger clone is one base away. The chain links TRBV5-1 to TRBJ2-7, with unresolved D. The CDR3 has 14 residues. Germline values: CDR1 SGHRS, CDR2 YFSETQ. The DNA of the CDR3 is TGCGCCAGCGGCTTGGCCGCAGGAAACTACGAGCAGTACTTC. Translating gives CASGLAAGNYEQYF.

This clonotype showed up many times. The J gene is TRBJ2-3, the V gene TRBV6-1; 13 bases line up with TRBD2. V was pared by 5 bases and J by 6 bases, with 11 bases of the junction left unmatched. CDR1 is MNHNS and CDR2 is SASEGT in the germline V gene. CDR3 size: 17 residues. In nucleotides, the CDR3 is TGTGCCAGCAGTCGTCCGCCGGGACTAGCGGGATTGGATACGCAGTATTTT. This encodes CASSRPPGLAGLDTQYF.

This chain joins TRBV2 and TRBJ2-3, with a possible D match to TRBD1 (6 bases). Trimming stripped 7 bases from V and 1 base from J, with 12 bases between. CDR1 and CDR2 (germline): SNHLY, FYNNEI. This CDR3 has 14 amino acids. The CDR3 DNA is TGTGCCAGCAACAGGGACCGCCGCACAGATACGCAGTATTTT. Translation gives CASNRDRRTDTQYF.

The chain couples TRBV24-1 to TRBJ2-3; TRBD2 aligns across 10 bases. The CDR3 sequence is 17 residues long. Trimming cost V 5 bases and J 2 bases; bases outside gene matches: 9. In germline, CDR1 is KGHDR, CDR2 SFDVKD. The CDR3 region has the DNA TGTGCCACCAGTGCCGGCGGGACTAGCGCGAACACAGATACGCAGTATTTT. Residues: CATSAGGTSANTDTQYF.

In this sample, this clonotype turned up many times. Given a much more abundant clone one base away, this may be a read error. The chain joins TRBV15 to TRBJ2-7; the D is unclear. The CDR3 consists of 13 residues. Germline V gives CDR1 LNHNV, CDR2 YYDKDF (reference sequence). V gave up 0 bases and J gave up 6 bases, with 9 bases separating them. CDR3 nucleotides: TGTGCCACCAGCAGAGATCAAGGATGCGAGCAGTACTTC. As protein: CATSRDQGCEQYF. Full variable domain (rest looked up from reference TRBV15 and TRBJ2-7): DAMVIQNPRYQVTQFGKPVTLSCSQTLNHNVMYWYQQKSSQAPKLLFHYYDKDFNNEADTPDNFQSRRPNTSFCFLDIRSPGLGDTAMYLCATSRDQGCEQYFGPGTRLTVT.

This clonotype appeared many times. This CDR3 reads CSAGRADQPQHF. Written as DNA, the CDR3 is TGCAGTGCTGGCAGAGCTGATCAGCCCCAGCATTTT. The chain links TRBV20-1 to TRBJ1-5; D not resolved. This CDR3 is 12 amino acids long. Germline assignment: CDR1 DFQATT and CDR2 SNEGSKA (reference sequence). V was trimmed by 5 bases and J by 5 bases, leaving 10 bases between them.

This clonotype was seen many times. The chain is built from TRBV12-3 or TRBV12-4 and TRBJ2-6, with D unclear. The CDR3 is 16 residues long. The V end lost 6 bases, the J end lost 0 bases, and 12 bases lay between the germline ends. The CDR3 bases are TGTGCCAGCAGCCTACCCCAGTACTCTGGGGCCAACGTCCTGACTTTC. Its protein is CASSLPQYSGANVLTF.

V and J are TRBV19 and TRBJ2-5; 9 bases fit TRBD1. J was trimmed by 5 bases and V by 11 bases; bases with no gene match: 15. The CDR3 is 15 residues long. CDR1 is LNHDA, CDR2 SQIVND, per germline (reference sequence). CDR3 in amino acids: CASRPGQGKVETQYF. The CDR3 DNA reads TGTGCCTCACGACCAGGACAGGGGAAGGTGGAGACCCAGTACTTC. The complete variable domain, with remaining parts taken from reference TRBV19 and TRBJ2-5, reads DGGITQSPKYLFRKEGQNVTLSCEQNLNHDAMYWYRQDPGQGLRLIYYSQIVNDFQKGDIAEGYSVSREKKESFPLTVTSAQKNPTAFYLCASRPGQGKVETQYFGPGTRLLVL.

The chain couples TRBV19 to TRBJ1-1; TRBD1 is a possible D gene (5 bases). Trimming cost V 3 bases and J 5 bases, with 13 bases left between them. The CDR3 totals 14 residues. CDR1 is LNHDA, CDR2 SQIVND, per germline (reference sequence). DNA for the CDR3: TGTGCCAGTAGTATCGGCAGGGTGGGGACTGAAGCTTTCTTT. This sequence encodes CASSIGRVGTEAFF.

The V and J genes are TRBV15 and TRBJ2-2; D may match TRBD1 or TRBD2 (5 bases each). The CDR3 is 15 residues long. The germline CDR1 and CDR2 sequences are LNHNV and YYDKDF (reference sequence). With 3 bases removed from V and 8 bases from J, the gap between germline ends came to 16 bases. The CDR3 spells CATSSTLVGVGELFF. The CDR3 DNA follows: TGTGCCACCAGCAGCACCTTGGTGGGGGTTGGGGAGCTGTTTTTT.